This T cell receptor (beta chain) was profiled in a study of OX40 agonist ivuxolimab in advanced cancers. Study overall: Patients receiving dose escalation had hepatocellular carcinoma, melanoma, renal cell or head and neck cancer. Study results and caveats: CD8+ T cells (on average) carried more expanded clones than CD4+ T cells.

Trimming pared 0 bases from V and 4 bases from J, leaving 8 bases between. Germline V gives CDR1 SGHRS, CDR2 YFSETQ. The CDR3 runs to 13 residues. TCRdb keeps only in-frame clones here, not all; method: immunoSEQ multiplex PCR. This table has more than 70,000 clones, roughly nine tenths appearing once. Note on this clone: Its antigen is still unknown.

This TCR came from an adult with an advanced solid tumor such as melanoma, head and neck, liver or kidney cancer. The sample in question was CD4+ or CD8+ T cells sorted from blood, obtained in a trial of the OX40 agonist ivuxolimab. The J gene is TRBJ2-7, the V gene TRBV5-1; D remains unclear. CDR3 loop: CASSLEADYEQYF. As DNA, the CDR3 is TGCGCCAGCAGCTTGGAAGCAGATTACGAGCAGTACTTC.